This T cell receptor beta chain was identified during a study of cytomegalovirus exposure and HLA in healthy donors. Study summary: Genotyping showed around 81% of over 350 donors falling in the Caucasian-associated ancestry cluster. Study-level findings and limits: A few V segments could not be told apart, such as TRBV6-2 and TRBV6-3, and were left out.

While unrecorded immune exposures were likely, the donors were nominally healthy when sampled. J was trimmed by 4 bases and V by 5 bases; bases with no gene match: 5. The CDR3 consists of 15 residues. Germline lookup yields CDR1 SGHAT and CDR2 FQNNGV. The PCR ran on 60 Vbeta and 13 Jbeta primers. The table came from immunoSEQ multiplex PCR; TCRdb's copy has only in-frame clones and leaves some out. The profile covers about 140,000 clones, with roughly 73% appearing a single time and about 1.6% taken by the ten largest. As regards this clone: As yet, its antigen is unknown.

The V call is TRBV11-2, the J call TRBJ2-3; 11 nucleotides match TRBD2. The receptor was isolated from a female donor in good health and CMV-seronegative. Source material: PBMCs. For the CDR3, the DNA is TGTGCCAGCAGCCAAATAGCGGGGGGGCCAGATACGCAGTATTTT. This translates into CASSQIAGGPDTQYF. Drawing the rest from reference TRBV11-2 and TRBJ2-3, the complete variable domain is EAGVAQSPRYKIIEKRQSVAFWCNPISGHATLYWYQQILGQGPKLLIQFQNNGVVDDSQLPKDRFSAERLKGVDSTLKIQPAKLEDSAVYLCASSQIAGGPDTQYFGPGTRLTVL.